A selection of T cell receptor beta chains follows, all from one sample in a study of lymphopenia after photon versus proton radiotherapy. This table comes from immunoSEQ multiplex PCR, and its TCRdb copy is limited to in-frame clones, with some not included. The sample comprises around 160,000 clones, about 85% of which are singletons, and approximately 4.7% rests with the top ten. Sequencing used peripheral blood, obtained from a patient treated with photon-based radiotherapy. All receptors come from a man in his fifties with gastric cancer. Each CDR3 is given with its conserved first and last residue. D genes are given only for firm matches. Clone size appears in some rows only: once, few, many, or a class for an expanded clone.

cdr3_nt	cdr3_aa	cdr3_length	clone_size	v_call	j_call	d_call
TGCAGCGTTGAAGATTGGAGCTATGGCTACACCTTC	CSVEDWSYGYTF	12	.	TRBV29-1	TRBJ1-2	.
TGTGCCAGTAGCCCTGTAACCGGGACAGGGGGCTTGGTGGGCAATCAGCCCCAGCATTTT	CASSPVTGTGGLVGNQPQHF	20	.	TRBV19	TRBJ1-5	TRBD1
TGTGCCAGCAGCCCTGGACTAGCGGGAGTGGGGAATGAGCAGTTCTTC	CASSPGLAGVGNEQFF	16	.	TRBV7-3	TRBJ2-1	TRBD2
TGCGCCAGCAGTGGAGGGGCCCCGACACGTCTTGGAAGCAACGAGCAGTACTTC	CASSGGAPTRLGSNEQYF	18	.	TRBV10-1	TRBJ2-7	.
TGTGCCAGCAGTTACCCAGGGGGCACTGAAGCTTTCTTT	CASSYPGGTEAFF	13	.	TRBV6-5	TRBJ1-1	TRBD1
TGTGCCAGCAGCCGACTAGCGGAGTACACCGGGGAGCTGTTTTTT	CASSRLAEYTGELFF	15	.	TRBV6-5	TRBJ2-2	TRBD2
TGCGCCAGCAGCTTGAGCTCTGCGGGAGTGGGCTACGAGCAGTACTTC	CASSLSSAGVGYEQYF	16	.	TRBV5-1	TRBJ2-7	TRBD2
TGTGCCAGCAGCGTAGGGCTAGCGGGTGAGTTCGCCTACAATGAGCAGTTCTTC	CASSVGLAGEFAYNEQFF	18	.	TRBV9	TRBJ2-1	TRBD2
TGTGCCAGCAGCCCTACAGGGGGCGGTGAAAAACTGTTTTTT	CASSPTGGGEKLFF	14	once	TRBV28	TRBJ1-4	TRBD1
TGTGCCAGCCTTCCAAACAAGGGAAATAACTATGGCTACACCTTC	CASLPNKGNNYGYTF	15	once	TRBV6-1	TRBJ1-2	.
TGTGCCAGCACCACTACAGGGCTTGGCTACACCTTC	CASTTTGLGYTF	12	once	TRBV21-1	TRBJ1-2	.
TGTGCCAGCAGCTTAATTAAGAACACTGAAGCTTTCTTT	CASSLIKNTEAFF	13	few	TRBV7-2	TRBJ1-1	.
TGTGCCAGCAGCTCTAGAAGTCGGGACAGCCCTAACACTGAAGCTTTCTTT	CASSSRSRDSPNTEAFF	17	.	TRBV13	TRBJ1-1	TRBD1
TGCGCCAGCAGCCAAGACTCAGTGGCAGGGGACGAGCAGTACTTC	CASSQDSVAGDEQYF	15	few	TRBV4-1	TRBJ2-7	.
TGTGCCAGCAGCATACAGGGGGTAGGGCAGCCCCAGCATTTT	CASSIQGVGQPQHF	14	.	TRBV7-9	TRBJ1-5	TRBD1
TGTGCCAGCAGCGTACAGGGTGGCGATCAGCCCCAGCATTTT	CASSVQGGDQPQHF	14	few	TRBV5-4	TRBJ1-5	.
TGTGCCAGCATGCCCCACTCTGGAAACACCATATATTTT	CASMPHSGNTIYF	13	.	TRBV25-1	TRBJ1-3	.
TGTGCCACCATGGGGGGGGGCATGAACACTGAAGCTTTCTTT	CATMGGGMNTEAFF	14	.	TRBV25-1	TRBJ1-1	.
TGTGCCAGCAGTGAATCCAGGCCCAATACCCCTTATGGCTACACCTTC	CASSESRPNTPYGYTF	16	.	TRBV6-1	TRBJ1-2	.
TGTGCCAGCAGTTACGGACAGGGGCCTGGAGATACGCAGTATTTT	CASSYGQGPGDTQYF	15	.	TRBV27	TRBJ2-3	TRBD1
TGTGCCAGCAGCCATTTTTTCCTAGGCGGGAGGGGTACCTACGAGCAGTACTTC	CASSHFFLGGRGTYEQYF	18	.	TRBV4-2	TRBJ2-7	TRBD2
TGTGCCAGCTCATCCTTGGATACGCAGTATTTT	CASSSLDTQYF	11	.	TRBV18	TRBJ2-3	.
TGCGCCAGCAGCCAAGTGTACAGAGATACGCAGTATTTT	CASSQVYRDTQYF	13	once	TRBV4-1	TRBJ2-3	.
TGTGCCAGCAGCTCAGTTAAGGACACTGAAGCTTTCTTT	CASSSVKDTEAFF	13	.	TRBV5-4	TRBJ1-1	.
TGTGCCAGTAGTATGTGGGACACTGAAGCTTTCTTT	CASSMWDTEAFF	12	.	TRBV19	TRBJ1-1	.
TGTGCCAGCAGTTACCTTCCAAACACCGGGGAGCTGTTTTTT	CASSYLPNTGELFF	14	.	TRBV6-6	TRBJ2-2	.
TGTGCCAGCAGCTTGGTTGGGGGGACCGGGGAGCTGTTTTTT	CASSLVGGTGELFF	14	.	TRBV5-6	TRBJ2-2	.
TGCGCCAGCAGCCAGGTGCAGGCTAGCGGGTTTTCCCCCTACGAGCAGTACTTC	CASSQVQASGFSPYEQYF	18	.	TRBV4-1	TRBJ2-7	TRBD2
TGTGCCAGCAGTTTACTCGGGACTCAATCTTACAATGAGCAGTTCTTC	CASSLLGTQSYNEQFF	16	.	TRBV27	TRBJ2-1	.
TGTGCCACGCGGGCCGGAAACAATCAGCCCCAGCATTTT	CATRAGNNQPQHF	13	.	TRBV10-3	TRBJ1-5	.
TGTGCCAGCTCTTCCGGACTCGACTACGAGCAGTACTTC	CASSSGLDYEQYF	13	once	TRBV18	TRBJ2-7	.
TGTGCCAGCAGTCCGTCCGGGACGGAGGGGTACGAGCAGTACTTC	CASSPSGTEGYEQYF	15	.	TRBV25-1	TRBJ2-7	.
TGTGCCAGTAGCAAACAGGGGAGGACTGAAGCTTTCTTT	CASSKQGRTEAFF	13	.	TRBV19	TRBJ1-1	TRBD1
TGTGCCTGGAGCCCTTTACTCCATGGCTACACCTTC	CAWSPLLHGYTF	12	.	TRBV30	TRBJ1-2	.
TGTGCCAGCAGCCCCTACGGACAGGGCGGGGAGACCCAGTACTTC	CASSPYGQGGETQYF	15	.	TRBV11-2	TRBJ2-5	TRBD1
TGCGCCAGCAGCTTCCAGGGGACAGTAAATGAAAAACTGTTTTTT	CASSFQGTVNEKLFF	15	.	TRBV5-1	TRBJ1-4	TRBD1
TGCGCCAGCAGCTTTCAGGGGCTTGGCTCCTACGAGCAGTACTTC	CASSFQGLGSYEQYF	15	.	TRBV5-1	TRBJ2-7	.
TGTGCCAGCAGCTTAACGACAGGGAATACCGGGGAGCTGTTTTTT	CASSLTTGNTGELFF	15	.	TRBV7-9	TRBJ2-2	TRBD1
TGCGCCAGCAGTGTCGGAGGGAATGGCTATGGCTACACCTTC	CASSVGGNGYGYTF	14	.	TRBV10-2	TRBJ1-2	.
TGCAGTGCTGGGGCCCTGGAGACCCAGTACTTC	CSAGALETQYF	11	.	TRBV20-1	TRBJ2-5	.
TGTGCCAGCGAAGCGGGAGTCACCGGGGAGCTGTTTTTT	CASEAGVTGELFF	13	.	TRBV2	TRBJ2-2	TRBD2
TGCGCCAGCAACCCCACAGGGACAGGGACCTACGAGCAGTACTTC	CASNPTGTGTYEQYF	15	.	TRBV5-1	TRBJ2-7	TRBD1
TGCGCCAGCAGCCAAGCGACTAGCGGGAGTTACGAGCAGTACTTC	CASSQATSGSYEQYF	15	.	TRBV4-1	TRBJ2-7	TRBD2
TGTGCCAGCAGGGGGACAGAGCAAGAGACCCAGTACTTC	CASRGTEQETQYF	13	.	TRBV2	TRBJ2-5	TRBD1
TGCAGCGTTGAAGGTGGGACAGGAAAAGGTTGGGACAATGAGCAGTTCTTC	CSVEGGTGKGWDNEQFF	17	.	TRBV29-1	TRBJ2-1	TRBD1
TGTGCCAGCAGCGTAGGGACAGGGGGGCTCGGGGAGACCCAGTACTTC	CASSVGTGGLGETQYF	16	.	TRBV9	TRBJ2-5	TRBD1
TGCGCCAGCAGCTTGGGAGGGGCAGGGCAGCCCCAGCATTTT	CASSLGGAGQPQHF	14	.	TRBV5-1	TRBJ1-5	.